The subject of this entry is one T cell receptor (beta chain). In the source study's methods: It was from reference gene primer amplification that nucleated cell counts were estimated. Profiling relied on immunoSEQ multiplex PCR, and the TCRdb table lists in-frame clones only, not all of them. V, J and clone size are taken as reported in that table, and D and trimming were inferred from the DNA itself. The table has tens of thousands of clones, 70% to 85% seen once. This sample is drawn from a study of blood T cell repertoires in COVID-19. Whole-study context: Acute and convalescent COVID-19 specimens originated in the United States, Italy and Spain. From T cells, B-cell-depleted T cells, or PBMCs came the material, which was cDNA or gDNA.

The CDR3 runs 16 residues. CDR1 is MNHNS and CDR2 is SASEGT in the germline V gene. The trim removed 4 bases at V and 5 bases at J, leaving 11 bases unmatched. The source material was peripheral blood. The origin of this receptor is a man in his 60s with active or convalescent COVID-19. V is TRBV6-1 and J is TRBJ2-4; 7 bases line up with TRBD2. This CDR3 reads CASSALQAGLENIQYF. The CDR3, as DNA: TGTGCCAGCAGTGCACTACAAGCGGGGCTCGAAAACATTCAGTACTTC.